What follows are 24 T cell receptor beta chains derived from one specimen sequenced in a study of blood T cell repertoires in COVID-19. The method was immunoSEQ multiplex PCR; TCRdb's version includes in-frame clones alone and lacks a portion of them. Of hundreds of thousands of clones in the sample, roughly 88% are singletons; the top ten hold 1.4%. Input material: peripheral blood. Receptor source: a woman in her twenties or thirties with active or convalescent COVID-19.

The CDR3 reads CAWSTLIGATEAFF. The CDR3 nucleotides are TGTGCCTGGAGTACGCTTATTGGAGCAACTGAAGCTTTCTTT. The V gene is TRBV30, the J gene TRBJ1-1; D ambiguous. Germline CDR1 reads GTSNPN; CDR2 reads SVGIG (reference sequence). V shed 2 bases and J shed 5 bases, with 15 bases lying between them. This CDR3 comprises 14 residues.

This clone has just one count. The chain employs TRBV6-5 and TRBJ2-1, with D tentatively TRBD2 (5 bases). The CDR3 runs to 15 residues. Looked up from germline, CDR1 is MNHEY and CDR2 is SVGAGI. With 8 bases removed from V and 6 bases from J, the gap between germline ends came to 20 bases. CDR3 in DNA: TGTGCCAGCGGAACCGAAAGTACTAGATTCAATGAGCAGTTCTTC. Translating gives CASGTESTRFNEQFF.

This clone was seen a handful of times. V is TRBV6-1 and J is TRBJ2-7; 10 bases are shared with TRBD1. The CDR3 is made up of 15 amino acids. CDR1 is MNHNS and CDR2 is SASEGT in the germline V gene. Losses at the gene ends were 1 base for V and 7 bases for J; bases not matched to a gene: 7. DNA for the CDR3: TGTGCCAGCAGTGAAGAAGACAGGGGGCGCGTAGAGCAGTACTTC. It specifies CASSEEDRGRVEQYF.

This clone was detected a few times. The chain is built from TRBV29-1 and TRBJ1-2, with 9 bases identical to TRBD1. V shed 7 bases, J shed 6 bases, and the junction held 12 bases outside the gene matches. Per the germline V gene, CDR1 is SQVTM and CDR2 is ANQGSEA. The length of the CDR3 is 14 residues. The DNA for the CDR3 is TGCAGCGCAATACCGGGACAGGGAAGGGATGGCTACACCTTC. Amino acid sequence: CSAIPGQGRDGYTF.

The rearrangement uses TRBV6-1 and TRBJ2-1; TRBD2 might be the D (6 bases). V lost 2 bases and J 0 bases, leaving 8 bases between the germline ends. Looked up from germline, CDR1 is MNHNS and CDR2 is SASEGT. The length of the CDR3 is 15 residues. Written as DNA, the CDR3 is TGTGCCAGCAGTGAAAATAGCGGCTCCTACAATGAGCAGTTCTTC. It codes for CASSENSGSYNEQFF.

In DNA, the CDR3 is TGTGCCAGCAGTGTCAGACACGGGATGGATCAGCCCCAGCATTTT. Translating it yields CASSVRHGMDQPQHF. The V and J genes are TRBV2 and TRBJ1-5; D ambiguous. This CDR3 comprises 15 residues. V shed 4 bases and J shed 5 bases, with 15 bases lying between them. Germline V CDR1 and CDR2: SNHLY, FYNNEI.

The chain combines TRBV3-1 (or the pseudogene TRBV3-2) with TRBJ2-7; D unresolved. Between the trimmed V and J ends, which lost 0 bases and 2 bases, there was a span of 8 bases. Germline CDR1 is LGHDT and CDR2 is YNNKEL (reference sequence). The CDR3 is made up of 14 amino acids. This chain's CDR3 is CASSQERGPYEQYF. As DNA, the CDR3 is TGTGCCAGCAGCCAAGAGCGAGGCCCCTACGAGCAGTACTTC.

V and J are TRBV19 and TRBJ1-2, with 7 bases identical to TRBD1. The CDR3 spans 14 residues. With V trimmed by 4 bases and J by 3 bases, 5 bases remained unmatched. Germline V CDR1 and CDR2: LNHDA, SQIVND (reference sequence). CDR3 sequence (DNA): TGTGCCAGTAGTACCAACGACAGGGACTATGGCTACACCTTC. Its protein is CASSTNDRDYGYTF.

The chain employs TRBV13 and TRBJ1-4, with unresolved D. Germline V gene lookup returns CDR1 PRHDT and CDR2 FYEKMQ (reference sequence). This CDR3 has 17 amino acids. The germline V and J ends were trimmed by 0 bases and 4 bases, with 15 bases remaining between them. DNA of the CDR3: TGTGCCAGCAGCTTAGGCGAGTCGGGTTGGAGTAATGAAAAACTGTTTTTT. Residues: CASSLGESGWSNEKLFF.

CDR3 nucleotide sequence: TGTGCCAGTAGTATTCATGGAGGACAGAATAGCAATCAGCCCCAGCATTTT. This translates into CASSIHGGQNSNQPQHF. The chain combines TRBV19 with TRBJ1-5, with D possibly being TRBD1 (6 bases). The V end was cut by 3 bases, the J end by 0 bases, with 15 bases between. CDR3 length equals 17 residues. The germline V gene encodes CDR1 LNHDA and CDR2 SQIVND (reference sequence).

The V call is TRBV10-3, the J call TRBJ1-2; D may be TRBD1 (5 bases). With 0 bases removed from V and 5 bases from J, the gap between germline ends came to 10 bases. The CDR3 runs 14 residues. Germline V gene sequence: CDR1 ENHRY, CDR2 SYGVKD. CDR3: CAISESTGEYGYTF. In DNA form, the CDR3 reads TGTGCCATCAGTGAGTCGACGGGGGAATATGGCTACACCTTC.

The CDR3 DNA reads TGTGCCAGCAGCCCGTCGGACAGTAATTACCCCTTTAGCAATCAGCCCCAGCATTTT. This translates into CASSPSDSNYPFSNQPQHF. The gene calls are TRBV7-7 and TRBJ1-5; TRBD1 might be the D (6 bases). In germline, CDR1 is SSHAT, CDR2 FNYEAQ (reference sequence). The CDR3 spans 19 residues. The ends were cut back, 5 bases at V and 0 bases at J, with 23 bases in the middle.

Concerning this clone itself: This CDR3 is also generated by other DNA sequences in the sample. The chain is built from TRBV6-1 and TRBJ2-6; D may be TRBD1 (5 bases). Trimming left V 2 bases short and J 0 bases short, with 5 bases between. The germline V gene has CDR1 MNHNS and CDR2 SASEGT. This CDR3 has 15 amino acids. The CDR3: CASSEQGSGANVLTF. DNA for the CDR3: TGTGCCAGCAGTGAACAGGGCTCTGGGGCCAACGTCCTGACTTTC.

This chain links TRBV6-5 with TRBJ1-1, with D maybe TRBD1 (6 bases). This CDR3 contains 15 residues. Germline CDR1 and CDR2: MNHEY and SVGAGI. Trimming stripped 8 bases from V and 2 bases from J, with 18 bases between. CDR3 residues: CASLRAGEPNTEAFF. The CDR3 coding sequence is TGTGCCAGCCTAAGGGCAGGGGAGCCCAACACTGAAGCTTTCTTT.

This chain links TRBV9 with TRBJ2-5; 14 bases agree with TRBD2. This CDR3 has 17 residues. Trimming at V came to 4 bases and at J to 5 bases, leaving 10 bases not matched to a gene. Germline V gives CDR1 SGDLS, CDR2 YYNGEE. CDR3 loop: CASSPNPGTSGSETQYF. The CDR3 DNA follows: TGTGCCAGCAGCCCAAACCCCGGGACTAGCGGGAGTGAGACCCAGTACTTC.

V gene TRBV2 combines with J gene TRBJ1-4; tentative D call: TRBD1 (5 bases). Per germline, CDR1 SNHLY and CDR2 FYNNEI. Trimming took off 4 bases at V and 1 base at J, with 10 bases between the two ends. The CDR3 has 15 amino acids. CDR3 amino acids: CASSAQGLTNEKLFF. The CDR3 coding sequence is TGTGCCAGCAGTGCCCAGGGATTAACTAATGAAAAACTGTTTTTT. Complete variable domain (other parts from reference TRBV2 and TRBJ1-4): EPEVTQTPSHQVTQMGQEVILRCVPISNHLYFYWYRQILGQKVEFLVSFYNNEISEKSEIFDDQFSVERPDGSNFTLKIRSTKLEDSAMYFCASSAQGLTNEKLFFGSGTQLSVL.

J is TRBJ1-1 and V is TRBV10-3; TRBD1 is a possible D gene (5 bases). This CDR3 has 14 residues. Germline assignment: CDR1 ENHRY and CDR2 SYGVKD. V lost 6 bases and J lost 0, with 11 bases in between. The CDR3 bases are TGTGCCATCAGGATGACAGACGTGAACACTGAAGCTTTCTTT. Its protein is CAIRMTDVNTEAFF.

This sequence joins TRBV21-1 and TRBJ2-7; the table's D call of TRBD1 was not tested on the DNA. TRBV21-1 counts as a pseudogene. CDR3 length equals 15 residues. The CDR3 loop reads CASTQPRDLSYEQYF. The CDR3 nucleotides read TGTGCCAGCACCCAACCCAGGGATCTCTCCTACGAGCAGTACTTC.

The chain's CDR3 is CASSQPILSSNQPQHF. Here the CDR3 DNA reads TGCGCCAGCAGTCAACCGATCTTGAGTTCTAATCAGCCCCAGCATTTT. The chain carries TRBV23-1 and TRBJ1-5; D gene ambiguous. TRBV23-1 belongs to the ORF category, with a function that is uncertain. The germline V and J ends were trimmed by 2 bases and 4 bases, with 15 bases remaining between them. This CDR3 is 16 amino acids long.

The V call is TRBV6-1, the J call TRBJ2-6; D uncertain. Between the trimmed V and J ends, which lost 3 bases and 0 bases, there was a span of 12 bases. Germline V lookup: CDR1 MNHNS, CDR2 SASEGT. This CDR3 has 17 residues. The CDR3, as DNA: TGTGCCAGCAGTGACGCGCGACACAACTCTGGGGCCAACGTCCTGACTTTC. Protein product: CASSDARHNSGANVLTF.

The chain combines TRBV11-3 with TRBJ2-1; D may be TRBD2 (6 bases). CDR1 is SGHNT, CDR2 YENEEA, per germline. The V and J ends lost 3 bases and 3 bases respectively, with 9 bases between them. This CDR3 has 14 residues. The CDR3: CASSLDGGYNEQFF. In DNA form, the CDR3 reads TGTGCCAGCAGCTTGGACGGGGGCTACAATGAGCAGTTCTTC.

This chain uses TRBV7-9 with TRBJ2-7; 8 bases align to TRBD2. The trim removed 3 bases at V and 4 bases at J, leaving 8 bases unmatched. Germline CDR1 reads SEHNR; CDR2 reads FQNEAQ (reference sequence). The CDR3 totals 15 residues. CDR3 sequence (DNA): TGTGCCAGCAGCTTCTCAGCGGGAGAGATATACGAGCAGTACTTC. Its protein is CASSFSAGEIYEQYF.

About this clone itself: The sample contains more than one DNA sequence encoding this CDR3. The V gene is TRBV5-1, the J gene TRBJ2-7; 8 bases map to TRBD1. Germline loops: CDR1 SGHRS, CDR2 YFSETQ. The CDR3 spans 14 residues. Germline trimming cut 2 bases from V and 1 base from J; bases unmatched to any gene: 2. The CDR3 reads CASSFGTGSYEQYF. In nucleotides, the CDR3 is TGCGCCAGCAGCTTCGGGACAGGTTCCTACGAGCAGTACTTC.

This chain joins TRBV4-2 and TRBJ1-4; possible D gene TRBD1, 6 bases. The CDR3 contains 20 residues. The V gene lost 0 bases and the J gene lost 0 bases, with 20 bases spanning the gap. Germline V lookup: CDR1 LGHNA, CDR2 YNFKEQ. The CDR3 bases are TGTGCCAGCAGCCAAGATTCCGTGGGGGCAGGGTACACAACTAATGAAAAACTGTTTTTT. It codes for CASSQDSVGAGYTTNEKLFF.